This TCR beta chain was documented in a study of T cells in Graves' hyperthyroidism and ophthalmopathy. This clonotype came up many times. The target antigen is unknown. From RNA transcripts, TCR beta CDR3 regions were amplified. An initial round of RT-PCR targeting the TCR CDR3 relied on the HTBI primer set. Each CDR3 protein gets one entry after TCRdb re-called the multiplex PCR reads with MiXCR. Here the sample spans some 500,000 distinct CDR3 sequences, about 16% being singletons. Study findings and constraints: In the analysis, a 13 V-J model separated ophthalmopathy from stable hyperthyroidism.

A NOSPECS grade of at least 4, a Clinical Activity Score of at least 3 and duration under 3 months were recorded in ophthalmopathy patients. The clonotype was recovered from a woman in her twenties or thirties with Graves' ophthalmopathy. Sequenced input: blood.

CDR3 DNA sequence: TGTGCCAGCAGTCTCCGGACAGGGGGCAGGAACACTGAAGCTTTCTTT. The encoded protein is CASSLRTGGRNTEAFF. The chain carries TRBV12-3 or TRBV12-4 and TRBJ1-1; 11 bases agree with TRBD1. V lost 5 bases and J lost 1; bases outside the gene matches: 6. This CDR3 contains 16 residues.